This T cell receptor (beta chain) was captured in a study of control samples from healthy donors and cancer patients (dated by TCRdb to about 2020). At the junction V is shortened by 6 bases and J by 9 bases; bases outside the gene matches: 1. Reading the germline V gene (reference sequence) gives CDR1 LNHDA and CDR2 SQIVND. CDR3 length: 13 amino acids, cysteine to phenylalanine. The kept DNA is CDR3 alone, 39 bases in frame from the first base. Of note for this clone: What this receptor recognizes is not known. Per-base qualities were not stored, and no clone one base away is much larger.

The library was prepared using the immunoSEQ multiplex PCR assay. TCRdb re-hosts the immuneACCESS table, in-frame sequences only. Its copies lack some clones; in the studies checked, an unresolved V gene accounts for under half of them, and the cause for the rest is not known. Here the sample has 150,000 to 200,000 clones; 70% to 90% occur a single time. The top ten constitute around 11% of the sample. The sequence was collected from a man aged 25 to 40 in good health. This chain joins TRBV19 to TRBJ1-6, with TRBD1 identical over 11 junction bases. The sample was blood. The CDR3 protein sequence reads: CASRDRGLSPLHF. The DNA sequence is as follows: TGTGCCAGTAGGGACAGGGGGCTTTCACCCCTCCACTTT. Reference TRBV19 and TRBJ1-6 proteins supply the regions before and after the CDR3; the full variable domain is: DGGITQSPKYLFRKEGQNVTLSCEQNLNHDAMYWYRQDPGQGLRLIYYSQIVNDFQKGDIAEGYSVSREKKESFPLTVTSAQKNPTAFYLCASRDRGLSPLHFGNGTRLTVT.